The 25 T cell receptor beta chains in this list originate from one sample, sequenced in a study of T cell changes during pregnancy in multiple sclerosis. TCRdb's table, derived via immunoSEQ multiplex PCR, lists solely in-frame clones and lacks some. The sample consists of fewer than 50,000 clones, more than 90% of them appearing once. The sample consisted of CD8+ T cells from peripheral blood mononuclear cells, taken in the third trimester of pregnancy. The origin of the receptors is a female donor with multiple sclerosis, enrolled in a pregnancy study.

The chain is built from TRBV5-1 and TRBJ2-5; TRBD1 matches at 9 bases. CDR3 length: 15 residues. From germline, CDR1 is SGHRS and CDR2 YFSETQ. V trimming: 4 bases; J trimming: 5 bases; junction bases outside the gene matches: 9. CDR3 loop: CASSASGQGWETQYF. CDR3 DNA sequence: TGCGCCAGCAGCGCTTCGGGACAGGGTTGGGAGACCCAGTACTTC.

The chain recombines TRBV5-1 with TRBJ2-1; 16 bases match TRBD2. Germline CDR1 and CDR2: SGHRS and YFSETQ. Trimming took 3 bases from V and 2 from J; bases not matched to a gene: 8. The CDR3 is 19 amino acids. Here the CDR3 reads CASSSSGTSGRVPYNEQFF. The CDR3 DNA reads TGCGCCAGCAGCTCCTCTGGGACTAGCGGGAGGGTCCCCTACAATGAGCAGTTCTTC.

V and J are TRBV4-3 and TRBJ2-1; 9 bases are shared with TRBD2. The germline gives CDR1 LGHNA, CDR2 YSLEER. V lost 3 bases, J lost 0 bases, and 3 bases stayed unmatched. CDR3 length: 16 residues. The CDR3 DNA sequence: TGCGCCAGCAGCCACGTTAGCGGGGGCTCCTACAATGAGCAGTTCTTC. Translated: CASSHVSGGSYNEQFF.

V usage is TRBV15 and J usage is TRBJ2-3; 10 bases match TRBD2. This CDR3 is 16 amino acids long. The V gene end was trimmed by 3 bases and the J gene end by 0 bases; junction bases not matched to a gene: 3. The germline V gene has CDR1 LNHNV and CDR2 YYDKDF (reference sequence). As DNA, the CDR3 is TGTGCCACCAGCAGTGGACTAGCGGAGAGCACAGATACGCAGTATTTT. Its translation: CATSSGLAESTDTQYF.

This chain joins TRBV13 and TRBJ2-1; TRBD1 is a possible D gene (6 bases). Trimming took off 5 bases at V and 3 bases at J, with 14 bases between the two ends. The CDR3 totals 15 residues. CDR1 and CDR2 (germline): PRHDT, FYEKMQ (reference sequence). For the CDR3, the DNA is TGTGCCAGCAGCGGCAGACAGGTATACTACAATGAGCAGTTCTTC. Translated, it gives CASSGRQVYYNEQFF.

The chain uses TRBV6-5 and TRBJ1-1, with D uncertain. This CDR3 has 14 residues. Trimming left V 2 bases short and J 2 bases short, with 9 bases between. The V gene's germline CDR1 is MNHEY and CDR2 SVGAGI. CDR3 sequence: CASSYGRLNTEAFF. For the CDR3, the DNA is TGTGCCAGCAGTTACGGCAGGTTAAACACTGAAGCTTTCTTT.

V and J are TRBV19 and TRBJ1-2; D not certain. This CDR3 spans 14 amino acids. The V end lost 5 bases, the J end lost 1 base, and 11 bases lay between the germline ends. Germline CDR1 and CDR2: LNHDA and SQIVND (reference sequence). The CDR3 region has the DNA TGTGCCAGTAGTCCCGCACTGTTTAACTATGGCTACACCTTC. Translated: CASSPALFNYGYTF.

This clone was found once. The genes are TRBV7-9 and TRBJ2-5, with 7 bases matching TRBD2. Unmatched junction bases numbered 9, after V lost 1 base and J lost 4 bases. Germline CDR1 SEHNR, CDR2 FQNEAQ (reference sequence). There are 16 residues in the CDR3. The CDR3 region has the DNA TGTGCCAGCAGCTTAGACAAGGTTCGGGGGGTAGAGACCCAGTACTTC. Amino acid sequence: CASSLDKVRGVETQYF.

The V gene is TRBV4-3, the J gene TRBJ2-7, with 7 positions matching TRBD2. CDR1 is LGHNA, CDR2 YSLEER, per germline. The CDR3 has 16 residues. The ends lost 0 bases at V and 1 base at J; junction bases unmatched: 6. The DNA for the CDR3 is TGCGCCAGCAGCCAAGATCCGGCGGGAGAGTCCTACGAGCAGTACTTC. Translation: CASSQDPAGESYEQYF.

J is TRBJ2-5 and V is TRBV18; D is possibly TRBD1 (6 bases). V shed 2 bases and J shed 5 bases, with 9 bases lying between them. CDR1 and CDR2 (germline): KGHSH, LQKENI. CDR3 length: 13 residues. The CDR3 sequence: CASSPTGRETQYF. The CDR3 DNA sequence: TGTGCCAGCTCACCAACAGGGCGGGAGACCCAGTACTTC.

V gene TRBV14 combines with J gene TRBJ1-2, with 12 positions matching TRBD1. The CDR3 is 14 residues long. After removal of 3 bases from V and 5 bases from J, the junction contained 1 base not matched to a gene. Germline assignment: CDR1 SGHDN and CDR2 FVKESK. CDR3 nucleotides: TGTGCCAGCAGCCAGGGACAGGGGGCTTATGGCTACACCTTC. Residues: CASSQGQGAYGYTF.

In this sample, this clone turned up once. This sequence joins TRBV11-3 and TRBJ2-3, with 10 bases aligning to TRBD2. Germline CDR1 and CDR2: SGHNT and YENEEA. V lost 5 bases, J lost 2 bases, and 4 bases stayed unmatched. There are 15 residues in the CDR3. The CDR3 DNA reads TGTGCCAGCAGCCCGCTAGCGGGAGACACAGATACGCAGTATTTT. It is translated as CASSPLAGDTDTQYF.

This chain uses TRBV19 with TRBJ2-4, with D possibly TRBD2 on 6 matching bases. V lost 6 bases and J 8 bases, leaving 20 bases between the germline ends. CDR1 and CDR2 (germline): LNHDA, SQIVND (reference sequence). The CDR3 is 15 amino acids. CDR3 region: CASSGAGIGSDIQYF. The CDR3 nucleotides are TGTGCCAGTAGCGGGGCGGGGATCGGGTCGGACATTCAGTACTTC.

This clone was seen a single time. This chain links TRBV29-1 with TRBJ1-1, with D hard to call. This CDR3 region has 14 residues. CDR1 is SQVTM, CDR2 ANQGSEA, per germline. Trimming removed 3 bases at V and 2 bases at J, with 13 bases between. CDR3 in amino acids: CSVDGPGSNTEAFF. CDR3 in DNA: TGCAGCGTTGATGGGCCCGGGAGCAACACTGAAGCTTTCTTT.

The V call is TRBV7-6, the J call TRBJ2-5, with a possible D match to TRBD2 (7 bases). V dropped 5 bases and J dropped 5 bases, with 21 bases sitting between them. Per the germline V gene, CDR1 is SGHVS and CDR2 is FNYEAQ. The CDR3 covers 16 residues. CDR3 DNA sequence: TGTGCCAGCAGCCACTTAGGGGGGGAGCTCGAGGAGACCCAGTACTTC. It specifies CASSHLGGELEETQYF.

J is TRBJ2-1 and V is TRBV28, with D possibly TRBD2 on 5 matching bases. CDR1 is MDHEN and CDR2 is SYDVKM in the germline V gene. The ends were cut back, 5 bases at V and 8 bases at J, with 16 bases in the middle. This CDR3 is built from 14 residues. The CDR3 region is CASSPDLTRDEQFF. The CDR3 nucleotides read TGTGCCAGCAGTCCCGACCTGACGCGGGATGAGCAGTTCTTC.

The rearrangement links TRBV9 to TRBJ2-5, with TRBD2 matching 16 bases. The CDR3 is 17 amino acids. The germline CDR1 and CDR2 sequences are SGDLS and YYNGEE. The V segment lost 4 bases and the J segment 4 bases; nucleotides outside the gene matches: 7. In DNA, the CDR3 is TGTGCCAGCAGCCCCGGGACTAGCGGGAGGGCCGGAGAGACCCAGTACTTC. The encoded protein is CASSPGTSGRAGETQYF.

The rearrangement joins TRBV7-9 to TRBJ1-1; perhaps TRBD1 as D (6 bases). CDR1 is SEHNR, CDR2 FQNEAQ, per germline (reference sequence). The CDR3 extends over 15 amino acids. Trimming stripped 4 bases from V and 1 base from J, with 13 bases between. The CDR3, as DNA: TGTGCCAGCAGCTCCCCAACAGGGCCGAACACTGAAGCTTTCTTT. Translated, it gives CASSSPTGPNTEAFF. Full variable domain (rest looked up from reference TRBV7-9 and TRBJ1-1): DTGVSQNPRHKITKRGQNVTFRCDPISEHNRLYWYRQTLGQGPEFLTYFQNEAQLEKSRLLSDRFSAERPKGSFSTLEIQRTEQGDSAMYLCASSSPTGPNTEAFFGQGTRLTVV.

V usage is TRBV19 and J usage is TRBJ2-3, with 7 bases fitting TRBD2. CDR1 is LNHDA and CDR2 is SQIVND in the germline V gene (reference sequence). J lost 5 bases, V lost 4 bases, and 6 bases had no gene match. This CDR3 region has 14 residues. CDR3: CASSSGSLIDTQYF. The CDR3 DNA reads TGTGCCAGTAGTAGCGGGAGTTTAATAGATACGCAGTATTTT.

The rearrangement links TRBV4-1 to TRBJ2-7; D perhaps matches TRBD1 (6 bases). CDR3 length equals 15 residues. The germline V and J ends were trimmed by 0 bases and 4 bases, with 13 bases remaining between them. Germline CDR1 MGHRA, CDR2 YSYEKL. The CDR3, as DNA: TGCGCCAGCAGCCAAGATGGGACAAGCCCTTACGAGCAGTACTTC. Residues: CASSQDGTSPYEQYF.

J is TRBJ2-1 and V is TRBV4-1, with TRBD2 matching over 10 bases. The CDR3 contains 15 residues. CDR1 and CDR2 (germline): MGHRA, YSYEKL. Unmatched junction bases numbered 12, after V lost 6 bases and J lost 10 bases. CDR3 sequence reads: CASRRSSGSVWEQFF. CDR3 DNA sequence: TGCGCCAGCAGACGGTCTAGCGGGAGCGTTTGGGAGCAGTTCTTC.

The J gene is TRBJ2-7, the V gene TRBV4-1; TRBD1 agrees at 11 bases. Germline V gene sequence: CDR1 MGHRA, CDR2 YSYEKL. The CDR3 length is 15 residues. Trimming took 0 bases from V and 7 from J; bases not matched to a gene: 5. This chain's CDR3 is CASSQDRTGGREQYF. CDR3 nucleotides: TGCGCCAGCAGCCAAGATCGGACAGGGGGCAGAGAGCAGTACTTC.

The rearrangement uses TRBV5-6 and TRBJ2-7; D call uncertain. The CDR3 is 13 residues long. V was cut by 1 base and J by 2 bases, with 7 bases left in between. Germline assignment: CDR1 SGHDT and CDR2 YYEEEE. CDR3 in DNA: TGTGCCAGCAGCTTGCGGCAGGCCTACGAGCAGTACTTC. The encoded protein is CASSLRQAYEQYF.

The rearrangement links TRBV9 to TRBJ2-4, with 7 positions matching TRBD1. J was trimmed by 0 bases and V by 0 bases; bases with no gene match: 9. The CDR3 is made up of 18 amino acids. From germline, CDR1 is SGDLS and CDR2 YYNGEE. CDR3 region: CASSVADRILIAKNIQYF. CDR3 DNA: TGTGCCAGCAGCGTAGCGGACAGGATATTAATAGCCAAAAACATTCAGTACTTC.

DNA of the CDR3: TGCGCCAGCAGCCAAGTCTCTAATGAGCAGTTCTTC. Its translation: CASSQVSNEQFF. This rearrangement joins TRBV4-3 to TRBJ2-1; D unclear. Trimming took 1 base from V and 7 from J, leaving 5 bases between them. The CDR3 has 12 residues. CDR1 and CDR2 (germline): LGHNA, YSLEER.